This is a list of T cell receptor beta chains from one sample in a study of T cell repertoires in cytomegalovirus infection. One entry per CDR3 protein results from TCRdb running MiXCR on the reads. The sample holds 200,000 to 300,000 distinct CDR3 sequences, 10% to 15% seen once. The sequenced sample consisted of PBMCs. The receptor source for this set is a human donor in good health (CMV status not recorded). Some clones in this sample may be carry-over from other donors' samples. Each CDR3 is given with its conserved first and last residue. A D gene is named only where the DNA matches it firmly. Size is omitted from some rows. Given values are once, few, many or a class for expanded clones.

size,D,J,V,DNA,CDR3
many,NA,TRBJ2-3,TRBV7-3,TGTGCCAGCAGCTTAACGGGAAGCACAGATACGCAGTATTTT,CASSLTGSTDTQYF
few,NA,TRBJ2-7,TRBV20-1,TGCAGTGCTAGAGTGGGCAGTTACGAGCAGTACTTC,CSARVGSYEQYF
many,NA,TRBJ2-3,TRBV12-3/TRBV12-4,TGTGCCAGCAGTTTACAGAGCTCTAGCACAGATACGCAGTATTTT,CASSLQSSSTDTQYF
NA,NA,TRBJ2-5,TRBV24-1,TGTGCCACCAGTGACCCCCCCAGGGAGACCCAGTACTTC,CATSDPPRETQYF
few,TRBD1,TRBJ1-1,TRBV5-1,TGCGCCAGCAGCTTCGGGACAGACACTGAAGCTTTCTTT,CASSFGTDTEAFF
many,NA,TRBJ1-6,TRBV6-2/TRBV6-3,TGTGCCAGCAGCCTAGAGGGTGGAGATAATTCACCCCTCCACTTT,CASSLEGGDNSPLHF
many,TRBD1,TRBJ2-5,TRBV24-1,TGTGCCACCAGTGATTTGGACAGGGCCCAAGAGACCCAGTACTTC,CATSDLDRAQETQYF
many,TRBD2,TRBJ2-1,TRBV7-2,TGTGCCAGCAGCTTAGAACCGGCGGGAGGGTACAATGAGCAGTTCTTC,CASSLEPAGGYNEQFF
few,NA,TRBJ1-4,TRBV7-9,TGTGCCAGCAGCTTGGGACCTGCAACTAATGAAAAACTGTTTTTT,CASSLGPATNEKLFF
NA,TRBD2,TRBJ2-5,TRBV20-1,TGCAGTGCCCCCGACTTTGGCGGGGGGGCGGGGGAGACCCAGTACTTC,CSAPDFGGGAGETQYF
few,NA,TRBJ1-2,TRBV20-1,TGCAGTGCTAGGGGCCAGGGAAACTATGGCTACACCTTC,CSARGQGNYGYTF
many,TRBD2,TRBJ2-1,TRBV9,TGTGCCAGCAGCTCTCCCGGAGCTAGCGGGACCACTTACAATGAGCAGTTCTTC,CASSSPGASGTTYNEQFF
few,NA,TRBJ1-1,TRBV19,TGTGCCAGTAGCCAGGGGTTCGATCCTGAAGCTTTCTTT,CASSQGFDPEAFF
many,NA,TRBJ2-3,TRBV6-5,TGTGCCAGCAGTTACCAGTCAGTATCCACAGATACGCAGTATTTT,CASSYQSVSTDTQYF
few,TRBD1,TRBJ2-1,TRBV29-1,TGCAGCGTCCGGACAGGGGTGGGATACAATGAGCAGTTCTTC,CSVRTGVGYNEQFF
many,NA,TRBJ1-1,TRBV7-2,TGTGCCAGCAGCCTGGAAAATCAGGGGACTGAAGCTTTCTTT,CASSLENQGTEAFF
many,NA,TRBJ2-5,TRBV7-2,TGTGCCAGCAGCTTAGGGACGGTGCAAGAGACCCAGTACTTC,CASSLGTVQETQYF
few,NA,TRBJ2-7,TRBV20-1,TGCAGTGCTAGAGGGACAGCGTTATCCTACGAGCAGTACTTC,CSARGTALSYEQYF
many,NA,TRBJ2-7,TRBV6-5,TGTGCCAGCAGTTACAGCAGGGAGACCTACGAGCAGTACTTC,CASSYSRETYEQYF
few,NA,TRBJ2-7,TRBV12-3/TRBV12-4,TGTGCCAGCACCGTGGGATGGCAGGGTGGTGAGCAGTACTTC,CASTVGWQGGEQYF
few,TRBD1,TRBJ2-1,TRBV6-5,TGTGCCAGCAGTTACCCAGGGGACAGTAACAATGAGCAGTTCTTC,CASSYPGDSNNEQFF
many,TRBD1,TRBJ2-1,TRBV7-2,TGTGCCAGCAGCCGACAGGGTACCTACAATGAGCAGTTCTTC,CASSRQGTYNEQFF
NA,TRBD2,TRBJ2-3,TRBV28,TGTGCCAGCAGCTATAGTAGCGGGAGTGGGGCAGATACGCAGTATTTT,CASSYSSGSGADTQYF
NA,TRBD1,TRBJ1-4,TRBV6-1,TGTGCCAGCAGTACGGGACAGAAAAATGAAAAACTGTTTTTT,CASSTGQKNEKLFF
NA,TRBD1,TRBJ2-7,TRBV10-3,TGTGCCCTCCCACAGGGGGTAGTTTACGAGCAGTACTTC,CALPQGVVYEQYF
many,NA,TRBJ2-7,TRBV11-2,TGTGCCAGCAGCTTAAGGTTCCGGGCCTACGAGCAGTACTTC,CASSLRFRAYEQYF
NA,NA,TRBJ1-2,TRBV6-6,TGTGCCAGCAGTTCTTCAGAGAGGGCTAACTATGGCTACACCTTC,CASSSSERANYGYTF
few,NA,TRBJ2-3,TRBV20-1,TGCAGTGCTAGAGACCTAGCAAGAAGCACAGATACGCAGTATTTT,CSARDLARSTDTQYF
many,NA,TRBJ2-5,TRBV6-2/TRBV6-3,TGTGCCAGCACCCCGGGTGCTCCACGGGACCAGTACTTC,CASTPGAPRDQYF
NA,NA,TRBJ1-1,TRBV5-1,TGCGCCAGCAGCTTGGGTGGTGGACCCACTCGTAGAACTGAAGCTTTCTTT,CASSLGGGPTRRTEAFF
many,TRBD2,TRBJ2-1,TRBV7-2,TGTGCCAGCAGCTTACTCGGGGGGGCATCCTACAATGAGCAGTTCTTC,CASSLLGGASYNEQFF
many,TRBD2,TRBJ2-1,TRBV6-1,TGTGCCAGCACATATCTCAGCGGGAGCTCCTACAATGAGCAGTTCTTC,CASTYLSGSSYNEQFF
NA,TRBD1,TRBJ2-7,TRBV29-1,TGCAGCGTGTCCTGGACAGGCGGCTCCCTCGAGCAGTACTTC,CSVSWTGGSLEQYF
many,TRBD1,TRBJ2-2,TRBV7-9,TGTGCCAGCAGCTTAAAGGGGGCGACCGGGGAGCTGTTTTTT,CASSLKGATGELFF
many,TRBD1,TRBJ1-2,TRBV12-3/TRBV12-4,TGTGCCAGCAGTACCGGGACAGCCTATGGCTACACCTTC,CASSTGTAYGYTF
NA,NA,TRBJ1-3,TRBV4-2,TGTGCCAGCAGCCAAGCCCCCCAAGCGAGTCCTGGAAACACCATATATTTT,CASSQAPQASPGNTIYF
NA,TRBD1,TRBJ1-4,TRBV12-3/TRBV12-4,TGTGCCAGCACCCAGGACAGGGGGCTGGGTGAAAAACTGTTTTTT,CASTQDRGLGEKLFF
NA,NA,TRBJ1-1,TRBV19,TGTGCCAGTAAAAGAAAGGGTCAAGCTTTCTTT,CASKRKGQAFF
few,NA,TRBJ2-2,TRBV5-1,TGCGCCAGCAGCTTGCGGGGGCGGACCGGGGAGCTGTTTTTT,CASSLRGRTGELFF
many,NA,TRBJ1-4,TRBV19,TGTGCCAGTAGTATTCGAAGACAGCTGAATGAAAAACTGTTTTTT,CASSIRRQLNEKLFF
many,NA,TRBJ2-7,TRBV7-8,TGTGCCAGCAGCTTCGGGACTTATGGGGCAAATTACGAGCAGTACTTC,CASSFGTYGANYEQYF
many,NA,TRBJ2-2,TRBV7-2,TGTGCCAGCAGCGAGGACGGGGCGAACACCGGGGAGCTGTTTTTT,CASSEDGANTGELFF
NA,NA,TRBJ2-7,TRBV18,TGTGCCAGCTCACCAGACAGCCGGAGGTCCTACGAGCAGTACTTC,CASSPDSRRSYEQYF
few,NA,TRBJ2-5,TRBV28,TGTGCCAACTCCAAGAGGACAGATACAGAGACCCAGTACTTC,CANSKRTDTETQYF
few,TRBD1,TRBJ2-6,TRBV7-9,TGTGCCAGCAGCTTAGAGGGACAGGGAACGACTGGGGCCAACGTCCTGACTTTC,CASSLEGQGTTGANVLTF